This passage covers 5 T cell receptor beta chains from one sample sequenced in a study of T cell repertoires in cytomegalovirus infection. No antigen has been identified for these receptors. MiXCR was run by TCRdb on the reads, yielding one entry per CDR3 protein. The data hold about 570,000 distinct CDR3 sequences, with around 40% observed a single time. The sample consisted of cultured PBMCs, taken from culture after CMV antigen stimulation. The receptors come from a human donor in good health (CMV status not recorded). Some clones in this sample may be carry-over from other donors' samples.

The rearrangement joins TRBV14 to TRBJ1-4; TRBD1 matches at 9 bases. J was trimmed by 3 bases and V by 5 bases; bases with no gene match: 13. The CDR3 consists of 18 residues. Looked up from germline, CDR1 is SGHDN and CDR2 is FVKESK. For the CDR3, the DNA is TGTGCCAGCAGCGAGTCCGGGGACAGGGTTGGAGCTAATGAAAAACTGTTTTTT. It encodes CASSESGDRVGANEKLFF.

This chain joins TRBV19 and TRBJ1-3; 7 bases match TRBD1. The CDR3 is made up of 15 amino acids. Unmatched junction bases numbered 4, after V lost 3 bases and J lost 2 bases. The germline V gene has CDR1 LNHDA and CDR2 SQIVND (reference sequence). CDR3 sequence reads: CASSMIDRAGNTIYF. CDR3 bases: TGTGCCAGTAGTATGATTGACAGGGCTGGAAACACCATATATTTT.

The chain uses TRBV4-2 and TRBJ2-5, with 7 nucleotides matching TRBD1. Trimming cost V 0 bases and J 7 bases; bases outside gene matches: 11. The CDR3 length is 16 residues. CDR1 and CDR2 (germline): LGHNA, YNFKEQ. Here the CDR3 DNA reads TGTGCCAGCAGCCAAGAGGGGGACAGAGCCGGGGTGACCCAGTACTTC. This codes for CASSQEGDRAGVTQYF.

This clonotype was seen more than once but under ten times. This chain connects TRBV4-3 to TRBJ2-1; D might be TRBD2 (6 bases). The V end lost 0 bases, the J end lost 10 bases, and 13 bases lay between the germline ends. The CDR3 covers 14 residues. Germline V gives CDR1 LGHNA, CDR2 YSLEER. For the CDR3, the DNA is TGCGCCAGCAGCCAAGATCTTGGGGGGAGGGAGCAGTTCTTC. This encodes CASSQDLGGREQFF.

The rearrangement uses TRBV7-2 and TRBJ2-5; D uncertain. Germline CDR1 SGHTA, CDR2 FQGNSA. Trimming removed 0 bases from V and 10 bases from J, with 9 bases in between. The CDR3 length is 12 residues. CDR3 residues: CASSLAPQSQYF. In nucleotides, the CDR3 is TGTGCCAGCAGCTTAGCTCCCCAAAGCCAGTACTTC.